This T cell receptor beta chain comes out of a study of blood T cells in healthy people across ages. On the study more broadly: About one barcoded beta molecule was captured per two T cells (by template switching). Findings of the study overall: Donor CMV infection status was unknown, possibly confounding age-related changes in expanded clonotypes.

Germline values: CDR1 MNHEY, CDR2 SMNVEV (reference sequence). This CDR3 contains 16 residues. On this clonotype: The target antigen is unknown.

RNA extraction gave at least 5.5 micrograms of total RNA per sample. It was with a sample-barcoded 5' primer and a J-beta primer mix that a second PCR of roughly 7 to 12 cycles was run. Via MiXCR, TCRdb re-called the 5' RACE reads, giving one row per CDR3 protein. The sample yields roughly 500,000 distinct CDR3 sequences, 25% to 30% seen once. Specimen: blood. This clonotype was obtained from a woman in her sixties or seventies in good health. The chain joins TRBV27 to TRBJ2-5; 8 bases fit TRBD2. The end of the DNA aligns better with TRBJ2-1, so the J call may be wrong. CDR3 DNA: TGTGCCAGCAGCCACCATACGGGGGGGCCAAGAAATGAGCAGTTCTTC. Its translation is CASSHHTGGPRNEQFF.